The 11 T cell receptor beta chains below all came from one sample that was sequenced in a study of blood T cell repertoires in COVID-19. Data came from immunoSEQ multiplex PCR; TCRdb stores just in-frame clones and leaves some out. The sample carries 400,000 or so clones, roughly 91% recorded once. The sequencing sample was made of PBMCs or T cells enriched from blood (not recorded which). The receptors shown here come from a man younger than 35 who had recovered from COVID-19.

This chain joins TRBV2 and TRBJ2-5; TRBD2 matches 12 bases. CDR3 length equals 14 residues. V gave up 6 bases and J gave up 1 base; unmatched junction bases: 0. CDR1 and CDR2 from the germline V gene are SNHLY and FYNNEI. CDR3 bases: TGTGCCAGCAGGGGACTAGCGGGCCAAGAGACCCAGTACTTC. This sequence encodes CASRGLAGQETQYF.

Note on this clone: This CDR3 is also generated by other DNA sequences in the sample. V is TRBV3-1 (or the pseudogene TRBV3-2) and J is TRBJ1-2; a weak D match, TRBD1 (5 bases). The CDR3 is 11 amino acids. Between the trimmed V and J ends, which lost 1 base and 8 bases, there was a span of 5 bases. In germline, CDR1 is LGHDT, CDR2 YNNKEL (reference sequence). DNA for the CDR3: TGTGCCAGCAGCCAAGGGGGCGGCTACACCTTC. It translates to CASSQGGGYTF.

The chain is built from TRBV19 and TRBJ1-1, with D maybe TRBD1 (5 bases). CDR3 length: 14 amino acids. Trimming cost V 3 bases and J 3 bases, with 11 bases left between them. Germline CDR1 reads LNHDA; CDR2 reads SQIVND (reference sequence). The DNA of the CDR3 is TGTGCCAGTAGTATCTATCAGGGCTACACTGAAGCTTTCTTT. Protein: CASSIYQGYTEAFF. Full variable domain (missing parts from reference TRBV19 and TRBJ1-1): DGGITQSPKYLFRKEGQNVTLSCEQNLNHDAMYWYRQDPGQGLRLIYYSQIVNDFQKGDIAEGYSVSREKKESFPLTVTSAQKNPTAFYLCASSIYQGYTEAFFGQGTRLTVV.

The chain has TRBV7-2 and TRBJ1-1; 9 bases fit TRBD1. This CDR3 is 14 amino acids long. Germline trimming cut 4 bases from V and 4 bases from J; bases unmatched to any gene: 4. Germline CDR1 is SGHTA and CDR2 is FQGNSA. CDR3 residues: CASSSRQGGTEAFF. As DNA, the CDR3 is TGTGCCAGCAGCTCGCGACAGGGGGGCACTGAAGCTTTCTTT. Drawing the rest from reference TRBV7-2 and TRBJ1-1, the complete variable domain is GAGVSQSPSNKVTEKGKDVELRCDPISGHTALYWYRQSLGQGLEFLIYFQGNSAPDKSGLPSDRFSAERTGGSVSTLTIQRTQQEDSAVYLCASSSRQGGTEAFFGQGTRLTVV.

V usage is TRBV21-1 and J usage is TRBJ2-1; the table's D call, TRBD2, has no DNA check behind it. TRBV21-1 is an annotated pseudogene. The CDR3 runs 16 residues. The CDR3 sequence is CASTGLADDVGNEQFF. As DNA, the CDR3 is TGTGCCAGCACCGGACTAGCGGACGACGTTGGGAATGAGCAGTTCTTC.

This clone was seen only once. This chain joins TRBV5-4 and TRBJ1-6, with D possibly being TRBD1 (5 bases). The V end lost 4 bases, the J end lost 7 bases, and 12 bases lay between the germline ends. The germline gives CDR1 SGHNT, CDR2 YYREEE (reference sequence). The length of the CDR3 is 14 residues. Here the CDR3 DNA reads TGTGCCAGCAGCCTCAGGGCTCCCAATTCACCCCTCCACTTT. Its translation is CASSLRAPNSPLHF.

For the CDR3, the DNA is TGCGCCAGCAGCTTCTCAGGGGAAGATACGCAGTATTTT. Protein: CASSFSGEDTQYF. The chain has TRBV5-1 and TRBJ2-3, with TRBD1 as a possible D gene (6 bases). Germline CDR1 and CDR2: SGHRS and YFSETQ. Trimming took off 2 bases at V and 5 bases at J, with 9 bases between the two ends. The CDR3 extends over 13 amino acids.

This clone has at least ten counts. The chain couples TRBV19 to TRBJ1-5; TRBD1 aligns across 8 bases. CDR1 and CDR2 from the germline V gene are LNHDA and SQIVND (reference sequence). V was clipped by 7 bases and J by 7 bases; unmatched bases: 12. The length of the CDR3 is 15 residues. CDR3 loop: CASTSGPGGVQPQHF. Here the CDR3 DNA reads TGTGCCAGTACCTCTGGCCCAGGGGGCGTACAGCCCCAGCATTTT.

The chain carries TRBV6-5 and TRBJ2-7; 8 positions match TRBD2. Germline V gene lookup returns CDR1 MNHEY and CDR2 SVGAGI. This CDR3 has 14 amino acids. J was trimmed by 3 bases and V by 6 bases; bases with no gene match: 7. In DNA form, the CDR3 reads TGTGCCAGCAGCCGGGGACTAGGGGACTACGAGCAGTACTTC. Translating gives CASSRGLGDYEQYF.

This chain joins TRBV9 and TRBJ1-6; 8 positions agree with TRBD1. CDR1 SGDLS and CDR2 YYNGEE come from the germline V gene. Losses at the gene ends were 4 bases for V and 6 bases for J; bases not matched to a gene: 6. This CDR3 is 15 amino acids long. The CDR3: CASSPDRGSNSPLHF. The CDR3 nucleotides read TGTGCCAGCAGCCCTGACAGGGGTTCTAATTCACCCCTCCACTTT.

The V gene is TRBV5-1, the J gene TRBJ2-7, with D tentatively TRBD2 (5 bases). Germline V CDR1 and CDR2: SGHRS, YFSETQ. Trimming shortened V by 0 bases and J by 7 bases, and 8 bases separated the two germline ends. The CDR3 has 12 amino acids. CDR3 nucleotides: TGCGCCAGCAGCTTGGACTGGAGGGAGCAGTACTTC. Translating gives CASSLDWREQYF. Drawing the rest from reference TRBV5-1 and TRBJ2-7, the complete variable domain is KAGVTQTPRYLIKTRGQQVTLSCSPISGHRSVSWYQQTPGQGLQFLFEYFSETQRNKGNFPGRFSGRQFSNSRSEMNVSTLELGDSALYLCASSLDWREQYFGPGTRLTVT.